The sample holds a few counts of the clone carrying this T cell receptor (beta chain). Its specificity is not known. This sample is drawn from a study of siplizumab effects on memory and regulatory T cells. Sequenced by immunoSEQ multiplex PCR; TCRdb stores in-frame clones only, minus some. The table lists about 10,000 clones, roughly two fifths of them singletons. Coculturing of the mixed lymphocyte reaction cells was performed at 37°C for 6 to 7 days. This clonotype was obtained from a human donor in good health; the cells came from an allogeneic mixed lymphocyte reaction. The sample consisted of CFSE-low (dividing) CD8+ T cells sorted from an allogeneic mixed lymphocyte reaction.

CDR3 nucleotides: TGTGCCAGCAGTCTGGGAGGGGAGGCTTTCTTT. Its translation: CASSLGGEAFF. The gene calls are TRBV5-6 and TRBJ1-1; D perhaps matches TRBD1 (5 bases). There are 11 residues in the CDR3. With 5 bases removed from V and 11 bases from J, the gap between germline ends came to 13 bases. Germline CDR1 reads SGHDT; CDR2 reads YYEEEE.